These 17 T cell receptor beta chains came from one sample sequenced in a study of PD-1 blockade in classical Hodgkin lymphoma. Each and every patient relapsed after autologous stem cell transplantation, and patients got differing brentuximab vedotin exposure. Sequencing was performed with immunoSEQ multiplex PCR; in TCRdb, only in-frame clones are kept and a portion is missing. The top ten clones hold under 7.5% of a sample with approximately 100,000 clones, around 89% of them seen once. Sample: peripheral blood mononuclear cells (PBMCs), taken before the second cycle of nivolumab. The receptors come from a human donor with classical Hodgkin lymphoma.

The V call is TRBV30, the J call TRBJ2-2; D call uncertain. The CDR3 runs 12 residues. V lost 3 bases and J 6 bases, leaving 8 bases between the germline ends. Germline V gene sequence: CDR1 GTSNPN, CDR2 SVGIG (reference sequence). In nucleotides, the CDR3 is TGTGCCTGGAGCTTAGGGTCCGGGGAGCTGTTTTTT. Translation gives CAWSLGSGELFF.

The rearrangement links TRBV10-3 to TRBJ2-5; D gene unclear. This CDR3 is built from 11 residues. V gave up 4 bases and J gave up 4 bases, with 4 bases separating them. The germline gives CDR1 ENHRY, CDR2 SYGVKD. In nucleotides, the CDR3 is TGTGCCATCAGTGGGGGAGAGACCCAGTACTTC. Amino acid sequence: CAISGGETQYF.

This clone was counted only a few times. The chain employs TRBV6-5 and TRBJ2-2; D may be TRBD1 (5 bases). Germline CDR1 is MNHEY and CDR2 is SVGAGI. The ends were cut back, 10 bases at V and 2 bases at J, with 14 bases in the middle. CDR3 length: 14 residues. The CDR3: CATLTGKNTGELFF. In DNA, the CDR3 is TGTGCCACCCTAACAGGCAAAAACACCGGGGAGCTGTTTTTT.

This rearrangement joins TRBV5-1 to TRBJ1-2; 8 nucleotides align to TRBD1. The CDR3 is 15 residues long. Germline-derived CDR1 and CDR2 are SGHRS and YFSETQ. V lost 0 bases and J lost 8; bases outside the gene matches: 9. CDR3 in DNA: TGCGCCAGCAGCTTGGGGACAGGGAAGGGCTGGGGCTACACCTTC. Protein product: CASSLGTGKGWGYTF.

J is TRBJ2-3 and V is TRBV5-1, with 11 bases identical to TRBD2. Germline CDR1 is SGHRS and CDR2 is YFSETQ. CDR3 size: 17 residues. Trimming removed 0 bases from V and 0 bases from J; junction bases left unmatched: 3. CDR3 nucleotides: TGCGCCAGCAGCTTGGGACTAGCGGGAACTAGCACAGATACGCAGTATTTT. Its translation is CASSLGLAGTSTDTQYF.

The chain is built from TRBV11-2 and TRBJ2-5; D remains ambiguous. CDR1 is SGHAT, CDR2 FQNNGV, per germline. The CDR3 has 13 amino acids. Trimming took 0 bases from V and 2 from J, leaving 4 bases between them. The CDR3, as DNA: TGTGCCAGCAGCTTAGAAAGGCAAGAGACCCAGTACTTC. This sequence encodes CASSLERQETQYF.

The sample holds one count of this clone. The chain combines TRBV7-9 with TRBJ2-1; TRBD2 matches 8 bases. The CDR3 consists of 15 residues. Germline lookup yields CDR1 SEHNR and CDR2 FQNEAQ (reference sequence). After removal of 3 bases from V and 10 bases from J, the junction contained 11 bases not matched to a gene. This chain's CDR3 is CASSFPGLDWGEQFF. The CDR3 DNA reads TGTGCCAGCAGCTTTCCGGGACTAGATTGGGGCGAGCAGTTCTTC.

V is TRBV6-1 and J is TRBJ2-3, with a tentative D call TRBD1 (6 bases). Germline CDR1 is MNHNS and CDR2 is SASEGT. CDR3 size: 15 residues. Trimming left V 10 bases short and J 0 bases short, with 17 bases between. CDR3 sequence: CATSGQPASTDTQYF. CDR3 nucleotides: TGTGCCACCTCCGGACAGCCGGCAAGCACAGATACGCAGTATTTT.

The chain recombines TRBV4-3 with TRBJ2-6, with TRBD2 matching over 11 bases. V dropped 3 bases and J dropped 0; count of bases not matched to a gene: 7. The CDR3 contains 19 residues. Germline V CDR1 and CDR2: LGHNA, YSLEER. CDR3 in DNA: TGCGCCAGCAGCCACCGACTAGCGGGATTTATCTCTGGGGCCAACGTCCTGACTTTC. This translates into CASSHRLAGFISGANVLTF.

This chain connects TRBV6-5 to TRBJ2-7; 10 bases line up with TRBD1. J gave up 0 bases and V 6 bases, and 5 bases lay outside the gene matches. The CDR3 runs 15 residues. Germline CDR1 and CDR2: MNHEY and SVGAGI. In nucleotides, the CDR3 is TGTGCCAGCAGGCAGGGACAGGGGACCTCCTACGAGCAGTACTTC. This encodes CASRQGQGTSYEQYF.

This chain joins TRBV18 and TRBJ1-1; D remains ambiguous. Deletions cut 2 bases from V and 1 base from J, with 14 bases between. The CDR3 loop spans 16 amino acids. Germline CDR1 KGHSH, CDR2 LQKENI. CDR3 loop: CASSPRWVRGNTEAFF. The CDR3 DNA reads TGTGCCAGCTCACCAAGATGGGTTCGGGGGAACACTGAAGCTTTCTTT.

The chain is built from TRBV18 and TRBJ1-2; D is uncertain. CDR3 length equals 16 residues. Per germline, CDR1 KGHSH and CDR2 LQKENI. Trimming pared 3 bases from V and 4 bases from J, leaving 18 bases between. CDR3 loop: CASSPDTGLEGYGYTF. The CDR3 DNA is TGTGCCAGCTCACCGGATACCGGACTTGAGGGCTATGGCTACACCTTC.

The rearrangement links TRBV28 to TRBJ1-5; a possible D gene is TRBD1 (6 bases). V was cut by 3 bases and J by 5 bases, with 23 bases left in between. Germline V gene sequence: CDR1 MDHEN, CDR2 SYDVKM. The CDR3 loop spans 18 amino acids. The CDR3 here is CASSFYFGGQEQDQPQHF. For the CDR3, the DNA is TGTGCCAGCAGTTTTTACTTTGGGGGACAAGAGCAGGATCAGCCCCAGCATTTT. Filled out from reference TRBV28 and TRBJ1-5, the complete variable domain reads DVKVTQSSRYLVKRTGEKVFLECVQDMDHENMFWYRQDPGLGLRLIYFSYDVKMKEKGDIPEGYSVSREKKERFSLILESASTNQTSMYLCASSFYFGGQEQDQPQHFGDGTRLSIL.

The chain links TRBV7-9 to TRBJ2-7; D not resolved. This CDR3 contains 12 residues. The germline V and J ends were trimmed by 4 bases and 1 base, with 5 bases remaining between them. Germline V lookup: CDR1 SEHNR, CDR2 FQNEAQ (reference sequence). CDR3 sequence: CASSSASYEQYF. CDR3 DNA: TGTGCCAGCAGCTCAGCGTCCTACGAGCAGTACTTC.

V and J are TRBV21-1 and TRBJ2-3; the table names TRBD2, a call not compared with the DNA. TRBV21-1 is classified as a pseudogene. The length of the CDR3 is 16 residues. The chain's CDR3 is CASSAPRGGATDTQYF. CDR3 nucleotide sequence: TGTGCCAGCAGCGCTCCCCGAGGGGGGGCCACAGATACGCAGTATTTT.

The rearrangement joins TRBV11-2 to TRBJ2-1; 11 positions match TRBD2. V was clipped by 6 bases and J by 7 bases; unmatched bases: 11. The CDR3 spans 16 residues. The germline CDR1 and CDR2 sequences are SGHAT and FQNNGV. The CDR3 DNA sequence: TGTGCCAGCAGGGGGCTAGCGGGGGGTCCTACGAATGAGCAGTTCTTC. Translation: CASRGLAGGPTNEQFF.

The CDR3 protein is CASSAGLAGDKQFF. DNA of the CDR3: TGTGCCAGCAGCGCGGGACTAGCGGGGGACAAGCAGTTCTTC. This rearrangement joins TRBV7-2 to TRBJ2-1; 14 positions agree with TRBD2. Per germline, CDR1 SGHTA and CDR2 FQGNSA. J gave up 11 bases and V 5 bases, and 5 bases lay outside the gene matches. This CDR3 is 14 amino acids long.